These 31 T cell receptor beta chains originate from one sample sequenced in a study of T cell responses to AZD1222 COVID-19 vaccine. Sequencing was performed with immunoSEQ multiplex PCR; in TCRdb, only in-frame clones are kept and a portion is missing. The sample includes roughly 4,700 clones, about 88% of them seen just once. The sample was peripheral blood, taken 28 days after the second AZD1222 dose. Every receptor here comes from an adult who received the AZD1222 COVID-19 vaccine.

This clone has more than one count but fewer than ten. In nucleotides, the CDR3 is TGCAGCGTTGAAGATCAGGGGTTCTCTGGGGCCAACGTCCTGACTTTC. It specifies CSVEDQGFSGANVLTF. This chain uses TRBV29-1 with TRBJ2-6, with D perhaps TRBD1 (6 bases). Trimming pared 0 bases from V and 0 bases from J, leaving 9 bases between. The germline gives CDR1 SQVTM, CDR2 ANQGSEA. The CDR3 consists of 16 residues. Filled out from reference TRBV29-1 and TRBJ2-6, the complete variable domain reads SAVISQKPSRDICQRGTSLTIQCQVDSQVTMMFWYRQQPGQSLTLIATANQGSEATYESGFVIDKFPISRPNLTFSTLTVSNMSPEDSSIYLCSVEDQGFSGANVLTFGAGSRLTVL.

The gene calls are TRBV5-1 and TRBJ2-2; D might be TRBD2 (6 bases). The germline V gene encodes CDR1 SGHRS and CDR2 YFSETQ. Trimming removed 0 bases at V and 3 bases at J, with 12 bases between. The CDR3 contains 16 residues. CDR3: CASSLVGGTDTGELFF. The DNA for the CDR3 is TGCGCCAGCAGCTTGGTCGGCGGGACGGACACCGGGGAGCTGTTTTTT.

This chain connects TRBV6-2 or TRBV6-3 to TRBJ2-7; maybe TRBD1 (5 bases). The germline V gene has CDR1 MNHEY and CDR2 SVGEGT. The CDR3 extends over 14 amino acids. With 2 bases removed from V and 4 bases from J, the gap between germline ends came to 12 bases. The DNA for the CDR3 is TGTGCCAGCAGTTACAGACAGAGTACGTACGAGCAGTACTTC. Encoded protein: CASSYRQSTYEQYF.

The chain links TRBV6-6 to TRBJ1-2; TRBD1 might be the D (5 bases). The CDR3 is 14 residues long. V shed 2 bases and J shed 8 bases, with 15 bases lying between them. Germline CDR1 MNHNY, CDR2 SVGAGI (reference sequence). CDR3 DNA: TGTGCCAGCAGTTACGAGCGGGGCGCGAGGGGCTACACCTTC. This encodes CASSYERGARGYTF.

V usage is TRBV6-5 and J usage is TRBJ1-2, with D unclear. The germline CDR1 and CDR2 sequences are MNHEY and SVGAGI. This CDR3 is 13 amino acids long. The V end was cut by 4 bases, the J end by 3 bases, with 9 bases between. Here the CDR3 DNA reads TGTGCCAGCAGTTCGGGGTTAGACTATGGCTACACCTTC. It specifies CASSSGLDYGYTF.

This clone has just one count. The chain employs TRBV9 and TRBJ2-1; 13 positions match TRBD2. Germline V CDR1 and CDR2: SGDLS, YYNGEE. V lost 0 bases and J lost 5; bases outside the gene matches: 11. The CDR3 has 19 residues. CDR3 loop: CASSVAGLAGRNYNNEQFF. The CDR3 bases are TGTGCCAGCAGCGTAGCGGGACTAGCGGGGCGGAACTACAACAATGAGCAGTTCTTC.

The chain couples TRBV5-6 to TRBJ1-6; 7 bases are a match to TRBD1. The CDR3 spans 16 residues. V trimming: 0 bases; J trimming: 7 bases; junction bases outside the gene matches: 7. Germline CDR1 reads SGHDT; CDR2 reads YYEEEE. CDR3 loop: CASSLEQGRTNSPLHF. The DNA for the CDR3 is TGTGCCAGCAGCTTGGAACAGGGGAGAACGAATTCACCCCTCCACTTT.

The genes are TRBV7-2 and TRBJ2-7; no clear D. The CDR3 extends over 13 amino acids. Germline V gene data show CDR1 as SGHTA and CDR2 as FQGNSA. Trimming left V 1 base short and J 4 bases short, with 8 bases between. The CDR3 protein is CASSLDRAYEQYF. As DNA, the CDR3 is TGTGCCAGCAGCTTAGATAGAGCGTACGAGCAGTACTTC.

Only one count was recorded for this clone. J is TRBJ1-1 and V is TRBV18, with no clear D. Trimming took off 6 bases at V and 4 bases at J, with 12 bases between the two ends. The germline V gene encodes CDR1 KGHSH and CDR2 LQKENI. The CDR3 has 13 amino acids. Written as DNA, the CDR3 is TGTGCCAGCTCGGAACATAAGGGCACTGAAGCTTTCTTT. Translating it yields CASSEHKGTEAFF.

The chain is built from TRBV24-1 and TRBJ1-4, with a weak D call TRBD1 (5 bases). V lost 4 bases to trimming and J lost 4 bases, with 18 bases between them. In germline, CDR1 is KGHDR, CDR2 SFDVKD. This CDR3 spans 17 amino acids. CDR3 sequence reads: CATSDPRAGQLNEKLFF. DNA of the CDR3: TGTGCCACCAGTGACCCCAGGGCCGGCCAGCTTAATGAAAAACTGTTTTTT.

The table lists this clone with a count of one. The rearrangement joins TRBV7-2 to TRBJ2-5; no definite D call. There are 16 residues in the CDR3. V shed 2 bases and J shed 2 bases, with 15 bases lying between them. The germline CDR1 and CDR2 sequences are SGHTA and FQGNSA. CDR3 sequence: CASSLKARAAQETQYF. In DNA form, the CDR3 reads TGTGCCAGCAGCTTAAAGGCCCGGGCAGCTCAAGAGACCCAGTACTTC.

This clone was picked up a small number of times. Sequence at one end of the junction differs from germline and may be a read error. V usage is TRBV28 and J usage is TRBJ1-6; 8 bases fit TRBD1. Germline V lookup: CDR1 MDHEN, CDR2 SYDVKM. This CDR3 has 15 residues. The CDR3 bases are TGTGCCACCAGTGACTCAGGGGGCTTGGGTTCACCCCTCCACTTT. It yields the protein CATSDSGGLGSPLHF.

The chain joins TRBV5-4 to TRBJ2-5; 8 positions agree with TRBD1. V gave up 1 base and J gave up 5 bases; unmatched junction bases: 7. Germline lookup yields CDR1 SGHNT and CDR2 YYREEE (reference sequence). CDR3 length: 15 residues. In nucleotides, the CDR3 is TGTGCCAGCAGCTTGTTCAGGGGGCAAGAGGAGACCCAGTACTTC. Protein sequence: CASSLFRGQEETQYF.

The chain couples TRBV6-2 or TRBV6-3 to TRBJ2-5; 12 bases line up with TRBD2. CDR1 MNHEY and CDR2 SVGEGT come from the germline V gene. The CDR3 runs to 17 residues. With 4 bases clipped from V and 6 bases from J, the junction kept 12 bases outside the gene matches. DNA for the CDR3: TGTGCCAGCAGTTCCCCCGCTAGCGGGGGGGCCGTACAGACCCAGTACTTC. Protein product: CASSSPASGGAVQTQYF.

The rearrangement links TRBV5-5 to TRBJ2-3; the D is unclear. V lost 7 bases and J lost 3, with 12 bases in between. Germline V gene data show CDR1 as SGHKS and CDR2 as YYEKEE (reference sequence). This CDR3 is built from 13 residues. The CDR3 is CASPAETTDTQYF. The DNA for the CDR3 is TGTGCCAGCCCCGCAGAGACTACAGATACGCAGTATTTT.

This chain connects TRBV5-6 to TRBJ1-2, with D possibly being TRBD1 (5 bases). The V end lost 0 bases, the J end lost 7 bases, and 10 bases lay between the germline ends. The CDR3 covers 13 residues. Germline V CDR1 and CDR2: SGHDT, YYEEEE. The CDR3 sequence: CASSLVRVAGYTF. In nucleotides, the CDR3 is TGTGCCAGCAGCTTGGTCAGGGTGGCTGGCTACACCTTC.

This clone has just a few counts. The V call is TRBV3-1 (or the pseudogene TRBV3-2), the J call TRBJ2-2; possibly TRBD1 for D (6 bases). The V and J ends lost 0 bases and 2 bases respectively, with 10 bases between them. CDR3 length: 16 amino acids. CDR1 and CDR2 (germline): LGHDT, YNNKEL (reference sequence). In nucleotides, the CDR3 is TGTGCCAGCAGCCAAGATGGGGACAAAAACACCGGGGAGCTGTTTTTT. It codes for CASSQDGDKNTGELFF.

The chain is built from TRBV7-9 and TRBJ1-1; D unresolved. This CDR3 spans 13 amino acids. Germline values: CDR1 SEHNR, CDR2 FQNEAQ (reference sequence). Trimming took off 2 bases at V and 3 bases at J, with 7 bases between the two ends. CDR3 in amino acids: CASSLHGDTEAFF. The CDR3 DNA follows: TGTGCCAGCAGCTTACACGGGGACACTGAAGCTTTCTTT.

The V call is TRBV28, the J call TRBJ1-2; TRBD1 agrees at 7 bases. V dropped 10 bases and J dropped 2; count of bases not matched to a gene: 7. Germline loops: CDR1 MDHEN, CDR2 SYDVKM. The CDR3 length is 13 residues. The CDR3 loop reads CATQGQPNYGYTF. The CDR3 DNA reads TGTGCCACACAGGGGCAACCCAACTATGGCTACACCTTC.

The chain carries TRBV9 and TRBJ1-4; maybe TRBD1 (6 bases). Trimming pared 4 bases from V and 0 bases from J, leaving 13 bases between. This CDR3 is built from 16 residues. From germline, CDR1 is SGDLS and CDR2 YYNGEE. The CDR3 nucleotides are TGTGCCAGCAGCCCAGGGGTGGGGGCAACTAATGAAAAACTGTTTTTT. It is translated as CASSPGVGATNEKLFF.

This chain connects TRBV5-1 to TRBJ2-1; D is perhaps TRBD1 (5 bases). V lost 4 bases and J lost 5, with 10 bases in between. The V gene's germline CDR1 is SGHRS and CDR2 YFSETQ. The CDR3 is 13 amino acids. The CDR3 is CASSRLDNNEQFF. Written as DNA, the CDR3 is TGCGCCAGCAGCCGCCTGGACAACAATGAGCAGTTCTTC.

This clone was detected once. For the CDR3, the DNA is TGTGCCAGCAGCCCCCTTCCCAGGGGTAACACTGAAGCTTTCTTT. Translation: CASSPLPRGNTEAFF. The rearrangement uses TRBV7-2 and TRBJ1-1, with D maybe TRBD1 (6 bases). The length of the CDR3 is 15 residues. Germline loops: CDR1 SGHTA, CDR2 FQGNSA. The V end lost 5 bases, the J end lost 2 bases, and 15 bases lay between the germline ends.

This chain connects TRBV19 to TRBJ1-4; TRBD1 agrees at 8 bases. CDR3 length equals 14 residues. Germline lookup yields CDR1 LNHDA and CDR2 SQIVND (reference sequence). Trimming cost V 5 bases and J 5 bases; bases outside gene matches: 4. This CDR3 reads CASSDRGQNEKLFF. CDR3 DNA sequence: TGTGCCAGTAGTGACAGGGGACAGAATGAAAAACTGTTTTTT. The full variable domain, with the rest looked up from reference TRBV19 and TRBJ1-4, is DGGITQSPKYLFRKEGQNVTLSCEQNLNHDAMYWYRQDPGQGLRLIYYSQIVNDFQKGDIAEGYSVSREKKESFPLTVTSAQKNPTAFYLCASSDRGQNEKLFFGSGTQLSVL.

V gene TRBV20-1 combines with J gene TRBJ2-5; no clear D gene. The CDR3 runs 11 residues. V lost 3 bases and J lost 5, with 7 bases in between. The germline gives CDR1 DFQATT, CDR2 SNEGSKA (reference sequence). CDR3 in DNA: TGCAGTGCTAGTGCCCAGGAGACCCAGTACTTC. Translated: CSASAQETQYF.

The J gene is TRBJ2-1, the V gene TRBV18, with TRBD1 as a possible D gene (5 bases). The CDR3 length is 14 residues. The germline V and J ends were trimmed by 2 bases and 4 bases, with 9 bases remaining between them. Germline V lookup: CDR1 KGHSH, CDR2 LQKENI. The CDR3 coding sequence is TGTGCCAGCTCACCAGCCCGACAGTACAATGAGCAGTTCTTC. Protein product: CASSPARQYNEQFF. The full variable domain, in which reference TRBV18 and TRBJ2-1 provide the parts outside the CDR3, is NAGVMQNPRHLVRRRGQEARLRCSPMKGHSHVYWYRQLPEEGLKFMVYLQKENIIDESGMPKERFSAEFPKEGPSILRIQQVVRGDSAAYFCASSPARQYNEQFFGPGTRLTVL.

This chain connects TRBV7-2 to TRBJ1-4; 10 bases are a match to TRBD1. The CDR3 length is 17 residues. Looked up from germline, CDR1 is SGHTA and CDR2 is FQGNSA. V shed 0 bases, J shed 5 bases, and the junction held 6 bases outside the gene matches. CDR3 nucleotides: TGTGCCAGCAGCTTAGCTCGGACGGGACAGGGGAATGAAAAACTGTTTTTT. Amino acid sequence: CASSLARTGQGNEKLFF.

The chain links TRBV2 to TRBJ1-5, with a tentative D call TRBD1 (5 bases). Germline CDR1 reads SNHLY; CDR2 reads FYNNEI. This CDR3 is built from 14 residues. V lost 3 bases and J lost 5, with 11 bases in between. The CDR3 DNA sequence: TGTGCCAGCAGTGACGAGGGGAGATATCAGCCCCAGCATTTT. Its translation: CASSDEGRYQPQHF.

The V call is TRBV10-2, the J call TRBJ2-1; 8 bases agree with TRBD2. Trimming at V came to 6 bases and at J to 6 bases, leaving 13 bases not matched to a gene. The CDR3 has 16 residues. Germline CDR1 WSHSY, CDR2 SAAADI. The CDR3 DNA is TGCGCCAGCAGCAGAGTGCCGGGGGGGCCTCTCAATGAGCAGTTCTTC. This codes for CASSRVPGGPLNEQFF.

This clone is termed large. The V gene is TRBV12-3 or TRBV12-4, the J gene TRBJ2-5; D gene ambiguous. The CDR3 is 13 amino acids. V lost 5 bases and J lost 0, with 7 bases in between. This CDR3 reads CASSRVYQETQYF. CDR3 sequence (DNA): TGTGCCAGCAGTCGGGTGTACCAAGAGACCCAGTACTTC.

This chain joins TRBV7-2 and TRBJ1-1; D call uncertain. Germline V gene data show CDR1 as SGHTA and CDR2 as FQGNSA. V lost 2 bases and J 6 bases, leaving 13 bases between the germline ends. The CDR3 totals 14 residues. CDR3 coding DNA: TGTGCCAGCAGCTTATTATCTGAGGGCGCTGAAGCTTTCTTT. Its translation: CASSLLSEGAEAFF.

V is TRBV24-1 and J is TRBJ1-2, with D hard to call. CDR1 is KGHDR, CDR2 SFDVKD, per germline. The CDR3 length is 11 residues. V was clipped by 8 bases and J by 14 bases, with 17 bases between them. Written as DNA, the CDR3 is TGTGCCACCACGAGGGCCCAGAATAAGACCTTC. Translating it yields CATTRAQNKTF.